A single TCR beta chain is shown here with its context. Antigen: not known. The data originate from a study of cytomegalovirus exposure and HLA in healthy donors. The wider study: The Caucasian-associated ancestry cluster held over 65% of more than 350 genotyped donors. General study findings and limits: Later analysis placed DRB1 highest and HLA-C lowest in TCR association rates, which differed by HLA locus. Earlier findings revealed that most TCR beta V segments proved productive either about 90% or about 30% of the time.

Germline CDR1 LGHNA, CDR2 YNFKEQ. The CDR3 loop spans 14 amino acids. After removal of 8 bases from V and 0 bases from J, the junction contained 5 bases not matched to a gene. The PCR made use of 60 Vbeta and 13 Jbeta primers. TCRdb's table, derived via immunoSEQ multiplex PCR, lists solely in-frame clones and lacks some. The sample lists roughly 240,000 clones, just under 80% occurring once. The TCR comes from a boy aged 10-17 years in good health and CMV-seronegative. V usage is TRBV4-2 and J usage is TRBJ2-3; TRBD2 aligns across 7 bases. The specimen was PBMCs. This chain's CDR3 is CASHSGFSTDTQYF. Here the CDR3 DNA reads TGTGCCAGCCATAGCGGGTTTAGCACAGATACGCAGTATTTT.